The rows below give T cell receptor beta chains drawn from one sample of a study of cytomegalovirus exposure and HLA in healthy donors. Sequenced by immunoSEQ multiplex PCR; TCRdb stores in-frame clones only, minus some. There are around 110,000 clones in the sample; approximately 81% occur only once, and 3.5% to 4.5% lies in the top ten. The sample comprised PBMCs. These receptors came from a man aged 25 to 40 in good health and CMV-seropositive. CDR3s include the opening cysteine and the closing phenylalanine or tryptophan. Each record gives: J gene, clone size, CDR3 length, D gene, V gene, CDR3 protein, CDR3 DNA. A D gene is named only where the DNA matches it firmly. Only part of the rows carry a size: once, few, many, or a class if the clone is expanded.

>TRBJ2-2|few|16|TRBD2|TRBV9
CASSVAGLAGHGELFF
TGTGCCAGCAGCGTAGCTGGGCTAGCGGGACACGGGGAGCTGTTTTTT
>TRBJ1-1|NA|15|NA|TRBV4-3
CASSQGTGRGTEAFF
TGCGCCAGCAGCCAGGGGACCGGGAGGGGCACTGAAGCTTTCTTT
>TRBJ2-5|few|14|NA|TRBV5-1
CASSIRQRQETQYF
TGCGCCAGCAGCATTCGACAGAGACAAGAGACCCAGTACTTC
>TRBJ2-1|once|15|NA|TRBV2
CASSDWRGSHNEQFF
TGTGCCAGCAGTGATTGGCGGGGAAGCCACAATGAGCAGTTCTTC
>TRBJ1-5|NA|12|NA|TRBV27
CASSFRGGPQHF
TGTGCCAGCAGTTTTAGAGGGGGGCCCCAGCATTTT
>TRBJ1-5|NA|16|TRBD1|TRBV5-1
CASSLGGTGGSQPQHF
TGCGCCAGCAGCTTGGGGGGGACAGGGGGGTCTCAGCCCCAGCATTTT
>TRBJ2-5|NA|14|TRBD2|TRBV9
CASSSGGQVETQYF
TGTGCCAGCAGCTCGGGGGGGCAGGTGGAGACCCAGTACTTC
>TRBJ1-5|NA|15|NA|TRBV27
CASSLGARGNQPQHF
TGTGCCAGCAGTTTGGGGGCCAGGGGCAATCAGCCCCAGCATTTT
>TRBJ1-1|once|13|NA|TRBV7-9
CASSKALNTEAFF
TGTGCCAGCAGCAAAGCCCTGAACACTGAAGCTTTCTTT
>TRBJ1-6|NA|14|TRBD1|TRBV30
CAWNPGQAGSPLHF
TGTGCCTGGAATCCAGGACAGGCTGGTTCACCCCTCCACTTT
>TRBJ2-1|NA|15|TRBD2|TRBV28
CASSSLSGSAHEQFF
TGTGCCAGCAGTTCCCTTAGCGGGAGTGCCCATGAGCAGTTCTTC
>TRBJ1-5|NA|14|NA|TRBV9
CASSVAPENQPQHF
TGTGCCAGCAGCGTAGCCCCAGAAAATCAGCCCCAGCATTTT
>TRBJ2-7|NA|14|NA|TRBV7-2
CASSLSGSSYEQYF
TGTGCCAGCAGCTTAAGTGGGAGCTCCTACGAGCAGTACTTC
>TRBJ2-1|NA|16|NA|TRBV2
CASSENTGSSYNEQFF
TGTGCCAGCAGTGAAAATACAGGAAGCTCCTACAATGAGCAGTTCTTC
>TRBJ1-6|NA|17|TRBD1|TRBV4-1
CASSQAVAGTVGSPLHF
TGCGCCAGCAGCCAAGCGGTTGCCGGGACAGTGGGTTCACCCCTCCACTTT
>TRBJ1-4|NA|14|NA|TRBV2
CASRRGEGGEKLFF
TGTGCCAGCAGGAGGGGTGAGGGGGGGGAAAAACTGTTTTTT
>TRBJ2-3|NA|13|NA|TRBV6-5
CASSEQGTDTQYF
TGTGCCAGCAGTGAACAGGGTACGGATACGCAGTATTTT
>TRBJ1-4|NA|15|NA|TRBV9
CASSPQLGVNEKLFF
TGTGCCAGCAGCCCGCAGCTCGGGGTTAATGAAAAACTGTTTTTT
>TRBJ2-7|NA|18|NA|TRBV18
CASSPLYALKGDTYEQYF
TGTGCCAGCTCACCCCTATATGCCCTAAAGGGGGACACCTACGAGCAGTACTTC
>TRBJ2-4|NA|19|TRBD2|TRBV2
CASSAGLAGGSAAKNIQYF
TGTGCCAGCAGTGCCGGACTAGCGGGAGGAAGTGCAGCCAAAAACATTCAGTACTTC
>TRBJ2-1|NA|12|NA|TRBV5-1
CASSLATNEQFF
TGCGCCAGCAGCTTGGCCACAAATGAGCAGTTCTTC
>TRBJ2-7|NA|14|NA|TRBV5-4
CASSLGAVSYEQYF
TGTGCCAGCAGCCTGGGGGCCGTATCCTACGAGCAGTACTTC
>TRBJ2-6|NA|14|TRBD1|TRBV19
CASGTGAGANVLTF
TGTGCCAGTGGCACAGGGGCTGGGGCCAACGTCCTGACTTTC
>TRBJ2-7|NA|14|NA|TRBV18
CASSPTFSAHEQYF
TGTGCCAGCTCACCAACATTCAGCGCCCACGAGCAGTACTTC
>TRBJ2-3|few|16|TRBD2|TRBV7-2
CASSLAPGGATDTQYF
TGTGCCAGCAGCTTAGCCCCCGGGGGGGCCACAGATACGCAGTATTTT
>TRBJ1-4|NA|14|NA|TRBV7-9
CASSEARTEEKLFF
TGTGCCAGCAGCGAAGCCCGGACAGAAGAAAAACTGTTTTTT
>TRBJ1-1|NA|13|NA|TRBV7-3
CASSAWGGDEAFF
TGTGCCAGCAGCGCCTGGGGGGGCGATGAAGCTTTCTTT
>TRBJ2-7|NA|17|NA|TRBV30
CAWSVRGRIIGRYEQYF
TGTGCCTGGAGTGTACGCGGCAGAATAATCGGCCGCTACGAGCAGTACTTC